This T cell receptor beta chain was profiled in a study of T cell changes during pregnancy in multiple sclerosis. After removal of 0 bases from V and 4 bases from J, the junction contained 7 bases not matched to a gene. The CDR3 loop spans 16 amino acids. CDR1 is SGHNT and CDR2 is YYREEE in the germline V gene (reference sequence). TCRdb keeps only in-frame clones here, not all; method: immunoSEQ multiplex PCR. This sample has approximately 100,000 clones, with approximately 94% found just once. The sequenced sample was peripheral blood, obtained in the second trimester of pregnancy. The chain couples TRBV5-4 to TRBJ1-2; TRBD1 agrees at 9 bases. The origin of this receptor is a female donor with multiple sclerosis, enrolled in a pregnancy study. The CDR3 loop is CASSLARDRVIYGYTF. The CDR3 DNA is TGTGCCAGCAGCTTGGCCCGGGACAGGGTGATCTATGGCTACACCTTC. Variable domain in full (rest from reference TRBV5-4 and TRBJ1-2): ETGVTQSPTHLIKTRGQQVTLRCSSQSGHNTVSWYQQALGQGPQFIFQYYREEENGRGNFPPRFSGLQFPNYSSELNVNALELDDSALYLCASSLARDRVIYGYTFGSGTRLTVV.